This TCR beta chain was retrieved from a study of T cells after yellow fever vaccination (dated by TCRdb to about 2019). For the study in its entirety: The SMART-Seq v4 Ultra Low Input RNA kit was used to prepare libraries from fractions with low cell numbers. To follow T-cell clones before and after primary and booster YFV17D yellow fever vaccination, bulk TCR alpha and beta repertoires were sequenced over time. Blood was drawn at multiple timepoints before and after primary and secondary immunization, with bulk PBMC replicates and cell subsets isolated. Two healthy male donors, one aged 18 to 29 and one aged 30 to 40 years, were included in the cohort.

Instrument used: Illumina NovaSeq 6000. TCR cDNA was synthesized by 5'RACE template switching, which introduced a universal primer site and unique molecular identifiers. Priming for cDNA synthesis came from both the TCR alpha and TCR beta constant segments. Libraries were amplified in two PCR steps, with sample barcodes and sequencing adapters added in the second step. Sequencing of libraries was done on Illumina HiSeq 2500 (2x100 bp) or NovaSeq (2x150 bp). The authors processed their data as follows. MIGEC handled demultiplexing of reads and collapsing into UMI consensus sequences, while MiXCR performed V(D)J alignment. Using edgeR on replicate PBMC samples, clonotypes were called vaccine-responding if FDR was below 0.01 and the log2 fold change was above 5 up to day 15. CD4 or CD8 identity was assigned to each bulk clonotype according to whether the clonotype was present at higher abundance in the sequenced CD4 repertoire or the sequenced CD8 repertoire. TCRdb itself trimmed the public reads at Q25 with fastp, ran MiXCR and retained productive beta chains. A single entry per CDR3 protein holds the most common genes and DNA from its merged rows. In this record, the V and J calls reflect TCRdb's handling and not the investigators' own analysis. For this sample there are about 350,000 distinct CDR3 sequences; 9.5% to 15% appear just once. The ten largest clones take up 2.5% to 4% of the sample.

This clonotype was counted many times. This receptor's antigen is unknown. No much larger clonotype is one base removed from it; base qualities were not supplied. The paper as a whole reports these results and caveats: Compared with the primary T-cell response, the secondary T-cell response was weaker but faster, peaking on day 5 rather than day 15. A small share of clonotypes occurred in both CD4 and CD8 compartments, likely arising from convergent recombination. Most clones expanded after primary vaccination were re-detected after the booster (96% of CD4 and around nine tenths of CD8), suggesting broad memory maintenance. Because abundant contaminating clonotypes from the bulk population could be contained in FACS-sorted repertoires, computational filtering was required. Because only two donors were included in the study, the extent to which the findings can be generalized is limited.

Spanning cysteine to phenylalanine, the CDR3 consists of 15 amino acids. Only the CDR3 portion is preserved as DNA: 45 bases, with reading frame beginning at the first base. Clipping removes 3 bases from V and 6 bases from J, with 5 as the unmatched junction base count. The sample's treatment or condition, from its label and the paper: live attenuated yellow fever vaccine strain. PBMCs were isolated from peripheral blood using a standard Ficoll-Paque protocol. Dynabeads CD4 and CD8 positive selection kits were used to isolate the CD4 and CD8 T-cell fractions. TriZol was used to extract RNA from bulk PBMCs, from CD4 and CD8 fractions, and from dextramer-positive and dextramer-negative fractions.

This chain joins TRBV12-3 or TRBV12-4 to TRBJ2-2; TRBD1 lines up with 9 middle nucleotides. Specimen: CD4+ T cells sorted from PBMCs, collected 15 days after the yellow fever booster vaccination. The clonotype comes from a man aged 18 to 30 who received the YFV17D yellow fever vaccine. The CDR3 protein: CASSFGGQGSGELFF. The DNA sequence is as follows: TGTGCCAGCAGTTTCGGTGGACAGGGGTCCGGGGAGCTGTTTTTT.